The sequence of this TCR beta chain was determined in a study of blood T cell repertoires in COVID-19. About the study: Spain, Italy and the United States supplied samples that represented acute and convalescent COVID-19. Nucleic acid was either cDNA or gDNA, and it came from T cells, B-cell-depleted T cells, or PBMCs.

Per the authors' pipeline: Reference gene primer amplification gave estimated nucleated cell counts. Assay used: immunoSEQ multiplex PCR; TCRdb lists only in-frame clones, some missing. That table is the source of V, J and clone size, and D and trimming were worked out from the DNA. The table has some 130,000 clones, about four fifths seen once. V lost 6 bases, J lost 4 bases, and 12 bases lay in between. Germline V gives CDR1 LNHDA, CDR2 SQIVND (reference sequence). The CDR3 runs to 13 residues. What was sequenced was peripheral blood. The sequence was obtained from a man aged 60 to 75 with acute or convalescent COVID-19. The V gene is TRBV19, the J gene TRBJ1-1, with D tentatively TRBD1 (6 bases). The CDR3 bases are TGTGCCAGTAGCAGGGGCCATGGCACTGAAGCTTTCTTT. It encodes CASSRGHGTEAFF.